Described below is a single TCR beta chain sequence and its context. Its antigen is unknown. Trimming stripped 0 bases from V and 5 bases from J, with 9 bases between. CDR3 length equals 15 residues. CDR1 SGDLS and CDR2 YYNGEE come from the germline V gene. The data originate from a study of T cell responses to AZD1222 COVID-19 vaccine. Using immunoSEQ multiplex PCR, the repertoire was profiled, and TCRdb retains in-frame clones only, with some absent. Among 85,000 to 100,000 clones listed, roughly 92% were seen once. Broader study findings: Increased Spike-specific TCR breadth and depth were observed after two AZD1222 doses. Spike was spanned by vaccine-associated CD4 TCRs, with dominance at 160-218 and 743-854.

V is TRBV9 and J is TRBJ1-6, with D perhaps matching TRBD1 (5 bases). The sequencing used peripheral blood, collected on day 0 of AZD1222 vaccination. The sequence came from an adult in good health. CDR3 residues: CASSVGGTDNSPLHF. The CDR3 nucleotides are TGTGCCAGCAGCGTAGGTGGGACGGATAATTCACCCCTCCACTTT.